This T cell receptor beta chain was sequenced in a study of T cell repertoires in aging, cancer and after chemotherapy. Study-wide background: Patients with chronic lymphocytic leukemia were sampled before and after fludarabine- or bendamustine-based chemotherapy. Regarding the study as a whole: These repertoire data do not allow conclusions about immunological memory after chemotherapy. In healthy donors, age-related TCR diversity loss mainly reflected lost richness. Rebound thymic output was suggested by rising median generation probability during chemotherapy in each cancer cohort.

Within the sample, this clonotype is medium-sized (0.01 to 0.1%). Antigen unknown. Peripheral blood genomic DNA, not sorted cells or RNA, was the template. The V and J ends lost 1 base and 2 bases respectively, with 6 bases between them. The V gene's germline CDR1 is DFQATT and CDR2 SNEGSKA (reference sequence). The CDR3 contains 14 residues. Multiplex touch-down PCR with TRB-A/B primers amplified rearranged V-D-J TRB sequences. MiXCR was run by TCRdb on the multiplex PCR reads, yielding one entry per CDR3 protein. The sample includes about a thousand distinct CDR3 sequences, around 30% seen only once; the top ten take around 13%.

The chain uses TRBV20-1 and TRBJ2-6; D is perhaps TRBD2 (5 bases). The source of this sequence is a human donor with a blood cancer. Source material: blood. In DNA, the CDR3 is TGCAGTGCTAGAGCTAGCACTGGGGCCAACGTCCTGACTTTC. Protein product: CSARASTGANVLTF.